This note documents a single T cell receptor (beta chain) sequence. The data originate from a study of tumor-infiltrating lymphocytes in localized non-small cell lung cancer. Sequenced by immunoSEQ multiplex PCR; TCRdb stores in-frame clones only, minus some. The sample consists of several thousand clones, around 64% of them appearing once. The V gene's germline CDR1 is SGHTA and CDR2 FQGNSA. V trimming: 4 bases; J trimming: 3 bases; junction bases outside the gene matches: 6. This CDR3 comprises 16 residues. The sequence came from a human donor with non-small cell lung cancer. Sequenced input: uninvolved lung tissue not adjacent to the tumor. This chain joins TRBV7-2 and TRBJ1-3; the match to TRBD1 covers 10 bases. The CDR3 reads CASSSRQGAYGNTIYF. In nucleotides, the CDR3 is TGTGCCAGCAGCTCCAGACAGGGGGCTTATGGAAACACCATATATTTT.